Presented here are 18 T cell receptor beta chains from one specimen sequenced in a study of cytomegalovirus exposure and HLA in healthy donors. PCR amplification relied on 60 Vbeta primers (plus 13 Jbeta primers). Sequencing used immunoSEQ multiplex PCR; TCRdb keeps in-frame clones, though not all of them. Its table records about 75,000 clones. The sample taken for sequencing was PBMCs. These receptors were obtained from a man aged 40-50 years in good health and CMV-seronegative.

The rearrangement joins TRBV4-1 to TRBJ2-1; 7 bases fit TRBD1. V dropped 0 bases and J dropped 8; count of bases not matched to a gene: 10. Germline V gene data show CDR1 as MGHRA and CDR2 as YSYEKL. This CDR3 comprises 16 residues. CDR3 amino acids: CASSQDRAGGRYEQFF. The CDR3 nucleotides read TGCGCCAGCAGCCAAGATCGGGCAGGGGGAAGGTATGAGCAGTTCTTC.

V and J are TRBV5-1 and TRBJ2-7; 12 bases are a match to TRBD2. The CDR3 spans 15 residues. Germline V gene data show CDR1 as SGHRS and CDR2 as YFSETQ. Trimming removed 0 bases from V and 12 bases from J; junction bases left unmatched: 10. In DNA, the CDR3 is TGCGCCAGCAGCTTGGATCCACTAGCGGGGGGAGATACGTACTTC. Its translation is CASSLDPLAGGDTYF.

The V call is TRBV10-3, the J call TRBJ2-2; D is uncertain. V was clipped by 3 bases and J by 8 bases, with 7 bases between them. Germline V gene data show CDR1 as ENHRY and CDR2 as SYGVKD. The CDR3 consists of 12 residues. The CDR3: CAISDSGGELFF. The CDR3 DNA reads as TGTGCCATCAGTGATTCCGGGGGGGAGCTGTTTTTT.

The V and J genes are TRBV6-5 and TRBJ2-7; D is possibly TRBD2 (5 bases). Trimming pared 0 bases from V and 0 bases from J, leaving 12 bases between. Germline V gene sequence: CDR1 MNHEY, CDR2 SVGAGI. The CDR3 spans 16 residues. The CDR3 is CASSYSEGTFSYEQYF. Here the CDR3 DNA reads TGTGCCAGCAGTTACTCAGAGGGTACCTTCTCCTACGAGCAGTACTTC.

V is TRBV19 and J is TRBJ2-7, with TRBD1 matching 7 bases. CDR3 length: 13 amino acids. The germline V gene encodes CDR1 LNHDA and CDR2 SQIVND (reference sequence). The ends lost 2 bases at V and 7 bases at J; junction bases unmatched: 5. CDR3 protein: CASSIRGRQEQYF. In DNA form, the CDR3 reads TGTGCCAGTAGTATAAGGGGGCGTCAGGAGCAGTACTTC. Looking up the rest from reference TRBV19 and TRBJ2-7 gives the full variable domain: DGGITQSPKYLFRKEGQNVTLSCEQNLNHDAMYWYRQDPGQGLRLIYYSQIVNDFQKGDIAEGYSVSREKKESFPLTVTSAQKNPTAFYLCASSIRGRQEQYFGPGTRLTVT.

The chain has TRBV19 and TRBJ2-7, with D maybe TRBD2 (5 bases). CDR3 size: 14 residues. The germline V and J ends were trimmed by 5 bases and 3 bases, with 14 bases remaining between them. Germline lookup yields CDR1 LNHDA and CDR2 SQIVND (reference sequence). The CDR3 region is CASSPPGSYYEQYF. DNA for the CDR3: TGTGCCAGTAGTCCCCCGGGGTCATACTACGAGCAGTACTTC.

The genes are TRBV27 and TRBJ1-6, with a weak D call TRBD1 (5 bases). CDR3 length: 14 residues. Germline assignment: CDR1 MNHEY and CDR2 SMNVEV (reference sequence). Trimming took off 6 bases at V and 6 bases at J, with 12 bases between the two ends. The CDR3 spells CASRSDTGNSPLHF. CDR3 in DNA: TGTGCCAGCAGATCGGACACTGGTAATTCACCCCTCCACTTT.

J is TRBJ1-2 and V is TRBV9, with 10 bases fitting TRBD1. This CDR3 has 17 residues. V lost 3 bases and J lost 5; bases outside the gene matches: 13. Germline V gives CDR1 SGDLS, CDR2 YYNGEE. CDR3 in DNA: TGTGCCAGCAGCGCCCCGACAGGGGGCCTTACGCCTTATGGCTACACCTTC. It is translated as CASSAPTGGLTPYGYTF.

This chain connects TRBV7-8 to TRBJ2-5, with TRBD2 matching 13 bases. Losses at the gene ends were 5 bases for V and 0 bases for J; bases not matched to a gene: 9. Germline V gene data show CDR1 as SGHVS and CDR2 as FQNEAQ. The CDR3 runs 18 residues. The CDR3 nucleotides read TGTGCCAGCAGCCCAGGACTAGCGGGGGAGAGGTACCAAGAGACCCAGTACTTC. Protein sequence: CASSPGLAGERYQETQYF. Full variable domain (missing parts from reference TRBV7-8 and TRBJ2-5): GAGVSQSPRYKVAKRGQDVALRCDPISGHVSLFWYQQALGQGPEFLTYFQNEAQLDKSGLPSDRFFAERPEGSVSTLKIQRTQQEDSAVYLCASSPGLAGERYQETQYFGPGTRLLVL.

DNA of the CDR3: TGTGCCAGCAGCCGATACCAGGGGGCTATGAACACTGAAGCTTTCTTT. Encoded protein: CASSRYQGAMNTEAFF. V is TRBV27 and J is TRBJ1-1, with 8 positions matching TRBD1. V was pared by 6 bases and J by 0 bases, with 9 bases of the junction left unmatched. The CDR3 is made up of 16 amino acids. Germline values: CDR1 MNHEY, CDR2 SMNVEV (reference sequence).

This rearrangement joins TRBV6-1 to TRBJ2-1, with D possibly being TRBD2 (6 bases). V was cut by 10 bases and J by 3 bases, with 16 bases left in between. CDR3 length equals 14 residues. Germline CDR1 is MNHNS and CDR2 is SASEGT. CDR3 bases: TGTGCCAACACCCCGGGACTGGACTACAATGAGCAGTTCTTC. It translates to CANTPGLDYNEQFF.

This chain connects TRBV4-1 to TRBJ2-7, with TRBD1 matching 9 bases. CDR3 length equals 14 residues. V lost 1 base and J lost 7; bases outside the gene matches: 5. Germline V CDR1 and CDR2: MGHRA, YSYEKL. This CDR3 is CASSQGQGDGEQYF. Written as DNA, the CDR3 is TGCGCCAGCAGCCAAGGACAGGGGGACGGGGAGCAGTACTTC.

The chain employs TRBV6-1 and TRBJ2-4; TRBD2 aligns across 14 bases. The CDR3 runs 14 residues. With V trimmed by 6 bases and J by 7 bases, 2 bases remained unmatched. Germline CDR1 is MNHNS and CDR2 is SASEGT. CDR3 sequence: CASRTSGGANIQYF. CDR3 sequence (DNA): TGTGCCAGCAGGACTAGCGGGGGGGCGAACATTCAGTACTTC.

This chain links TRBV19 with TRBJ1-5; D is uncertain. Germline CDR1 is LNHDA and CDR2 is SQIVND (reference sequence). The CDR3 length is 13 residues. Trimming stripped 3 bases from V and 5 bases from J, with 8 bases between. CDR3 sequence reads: CASSISFYQPQHF. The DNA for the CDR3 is TGTGCCAGTAGTATCAGTTTTTATCAGCCCCAGCATTTT.

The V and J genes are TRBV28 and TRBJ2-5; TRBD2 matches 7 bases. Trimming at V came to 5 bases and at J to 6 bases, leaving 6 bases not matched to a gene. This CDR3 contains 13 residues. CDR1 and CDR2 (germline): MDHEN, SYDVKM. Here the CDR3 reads CASSQRGRQTQYF. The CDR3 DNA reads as TGTGCCAGCAGTCAGCGGGGCCGGCAGACCCAGTACTTC.

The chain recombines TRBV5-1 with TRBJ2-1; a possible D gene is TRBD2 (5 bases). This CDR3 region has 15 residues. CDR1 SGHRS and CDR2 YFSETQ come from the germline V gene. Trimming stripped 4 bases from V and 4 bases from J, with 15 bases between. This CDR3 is CASSLTPGSYNEQFF. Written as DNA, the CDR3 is TGCGCCAGCAGCCTCACACCGGGATCATACAATGAGCAGTTCTTC.

The CDR3 reads CASKPGEAYGYTF. DNA for the CDR3: TGTGCCAGTAAGCCCGGGGAAGCCTATGGCTACACCTTC. The V and J genes are TRBV19 and TRBJ1-2; D gene unclear. CDR3 length equals 13 residues. The V end was cut by 7 bases, the J end by 4 bases, with 13 bases between. CDR1 is LNHDA, CDR2 SQIVND, per germline (reference sequence).

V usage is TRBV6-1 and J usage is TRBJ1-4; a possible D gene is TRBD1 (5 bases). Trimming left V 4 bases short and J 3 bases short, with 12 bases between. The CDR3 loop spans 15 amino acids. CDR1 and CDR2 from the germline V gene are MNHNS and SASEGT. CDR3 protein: CASSGAGLANEKLFF. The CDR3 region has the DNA TGTGCCAGCAGTGGAGCGGGACTAGCTAATGAAAAACTGTTTTTT.